These 21 T cell receptor beta chains originate from one sample sequenced in a study of shared clonotypes between healthy human individuals (dated by TCRdb to 2018 to 2020). The method was the immunoSEQ multiplex PCR assay. TCRdb mirrors the immuneACCESS table, restricted to in-frame sequences. Some clones are absent from its copies; in checked studies, under half trace to an unresolved V gene, and the reason for the others is unknown. For this sample there are tens of thousands of clones; 62% appear just once. Together, the top ten hold about 51% of the sample. Material for sequencing was memory CD8+ T cells sorted from blood. The sample's cell subset or site label, decoded: CD45RO+ cells pooled with CCR7-negative TemRA cells. All receptors come from a man aged 30 to 45 in good health.

The V gene is TRBV28, the J gene TRBJ2-5; 10 nucleotides line up with TRBD1. From germline, CDR1 is MDHEN and CDR2 SYDVKM. V lost 6 bases and J lost 4; bases outside the gene matches: 5. There are 14 residues in the CDR3. CDR3 bases: TGTGCCAGCAGCTCGACAGGGGGCCGAGAGACCCAGTACTTC. It codes for CASSSTGGRETQYF.

The chain uses TRBV19 and TRBJ1-5; tentative D call: TRBD1 (5 bases). Germline CDR1 and CDR2: LNHDA and SQIVND (reference sequence). This CDR3 is 13 amino acids long. Between the trimmed V and J ends, which lost 3 bases and 5 bases, there was a span of 8 bases. The CDR3 region is CASSMGQYQPQHF. DNA for the CDR3: TGTGCCAGTAGTATGGGGCAGTATCAGCCCCAGCATTTT.

This clone was found many times. The chain combines TRBV6-4 with TRBJ2-3; tentative D call: TRBD2 (6 bases). Deletions cut 8 bases from V and 0 bases from J, with 12 bases between. The CDR3 is 14 amino acids. Germline V gives CDR1 MRHNA, CDR2 SNTAGT. This CDR3 reads CASSRGSSTDTQYF. DNA for the CDR3: TGTGCCAGCTCCCGGGGGTCTAGCACAGATACGCAGTATTTT.

The J gene is TRBJ1-1, the V gene TRBV9; D might be TRBD1 (5 bases). V shed 8 bases and J shed 5 bases, with 16 bases lying between them. This CDR3 region has 13 residues. The germline V gene has CDR1 SGDLS and CDR2 YYNGEE. CDR3 loop: CASGDGPGTEAFF. The CDR3, as DNA: TGTGCCAGTGGGGACGGCCCCGGAACTGAAGCTTTCTTT.

The rearrangement joins TRBV25-1 to TRBJ2-3; D is possibly TRBD1 (6 bases). Germline lookup yields CDR1 MGHDK and CDR2 SYGVNS. The CDR3 extends over 16 amino acids. Trimming left V 2 bases short and J 0 bases short, with 12 bases between. CDR3 in amino acids: CASSEEWTASTDTQYF. Written as DNA, the CDR3 is TGTGCCAGCAGTGAAGAGTGGACAGCGAGCACAGATACGCAGTATTTT.

This clone has a handful of counts. The chain employs TRBV28 and TRBJ1-1; perhaps TRBD1 as D (6 bases). V lost 6 bases, J lost 0 bases, and 23 bases lay in between. Germline V gene lookup returns CDR1 MDHEN and CDR2 SYDVKM. This CDR3 has 18 amino acids. The DNA for the CDR3 is TGTGCCAGCAGACGCCCCCCACAGGGTTCGAACCTGAACACTGAAGCTTTCTTT. Its translation is CASRRPPQGSNLNTEAFF.

This clone showed up just a few times. The chain recombines TRBV9 with TRBJ1-2; no definite D call. The CDR3 extends over 17 amino acids. V was cut by 3 bases and J by 7 bases, with 25 bases left in between. Germline V gene data show CDR1 as SGDLS and CDR2 as YYNGEE. CDR3 region: CASSANPAKGETGGYTF. DNA of the CDR3: TGTGCCAGCAGCGCCAATCCCGCCAAAGGAGAAACGGGTGGCTACACCTTC.

In this sample, this clone turned up a few times. This chain joins TRBV7-2 and TRBJ2-3; TRBD2 agrees at 9 bases. The V gene end was trimmed by 3 bases and the J gene end by 3 bases; junction bases not matched to a gene: 4. This CDR3 is 15 amino acids long. Germline-derived CDR1 and CDR2 are SGHTA and FQGNSA. CDR3 region: CASSFGLAGTDTQYF. The CDR3 DNA reads as TGTGCCAGCAGCTTCGGGCTAGCGGGAACAGATACGCAGTATTTT.

The chain is built from TRBV4-1 and TRBJ2-1, with 12 bases lining up with TRBD2. Germline V gene sequence: CDR1 MGHRA, CDR2 YSYEKL. The CDR3 runs 17 residues. Losses at the gene ends were 0 bases for V and 6 bases for J; bases not matched to a gene: 6. In DNA form, the CDR3 reads TGCGCCAGCAGCCAAGAGCAAGGACTAGCGGGATTCAATGAGCAGTTCTTC. Its protein product is CASSQEQGLAGFNEQFF.

The CDR3 region is CASRRTGDNQPQHF. The CDR3, as DNA: TGTGCCAGCAGGCGCACAGGGGACAATCAGCCCCAGCATTTT. This rearrangement joins TRBV6-6 to TRBJ1-5; 7 bases agree with TRBD1. Unmatched junction bases numbered 5, after V lost 6 bases and J lost 3 bases. The germline V gene encodes CDR1 MNHNY and CDR2 SVGAGI (reference sequence). The CDR3 loop spans 14 amino acids.

The V and J genes are TRBV27 and TRBJ2-2; 16 bases match TRBD2. Germline V lookup: CDR1 MNHEY, CDR2 SMNVEV (reference sequence). The CDR3 sequence is 20 residues long. J lost 5 bases, V lost 3 bases, and 12 bases had no gene match. The CDR3 spells CASSFRIPGLAGGLTGELFF. For the CDR3, the DNA is TGTGCCAGCAGTTTCCGTATACCGGGACTAGCGGGAGGGCTAACCGGGGAGCTGTTTTTT.

This clone was recorded many times. V usage is TRBV30 and J usage is TRBJ1-5; D is unresolved. V was trimmed by 2 bases and J by 6 bases, leaving 14 bases between them. CDR3 length: 14 residues. Germline lookup yields CDR1 GTSNPN and CDR2 SVGIG (reference sequence). This CDR3 reads CAWSYRQSSQPQHF. The CDR3 nucleotides read TGTGCCTGGAGTTATCGGCAGTCGAGTCAGCCCCAGCATTTT.

This clone was recorded a few times. The rearrangement joins TRBV7-6 to TRBJ2-7; D is unresolved. Germline-derived CDR1 and CDR2 are SGHVS and FNYEAQ. There are 14 residues in the CDR3. Trimming pared 3 bases from V and 0 bases from J, leaving 9 bases between. CDR3 protein: CASSFGPSSYEQYF. CDR3 sequence (DNA): TGTGCCAGCAGCTTCGGGCCGAGCTCCTACGAGCAGTACTTC.

J is TRBJ2-5 and V is TRBV15; 9 nucleotides agree with TRBD2. The V gene's germline CDR1 is LNHNV and CDR2 YYDKDF (reference sequence). After removal of 5 bases from V and 1 base from J, the junction contained 11 bases not matched to a gene. The CDR3 runs 17 residues. The chain's CDR3 is CATSPGFRREGQETQYF. CDR3 DNA: TGTGCCACCAGCCCAGGATTTAGGCGGGAGGGCCAAGAGACCCAGTACTTC.

This clone was seen only a few times. V is TRBV11-2 and J is TRBJ2-7, with 7 positions matching TRBD1. The germline V gene encodes CDR1 SGHAT and CDR2 FQNNGV. Germline trimming cut 3 bases from V and 2 bases from J; bases unmatched to any gene: 4. The CDR3 spans 14 residues. The CDR3 bases are TGTGCCAGCAGCTTGGGGACAGCAGCCTACGAGCAGTACTTC. Translating it yields CASSLGTAAYEQYF.

Only a few counts were recorded for this clone. The V gene is TRBV10-3, the J gene TRBJ2-1, with D perhaps matching TRBD2 (6 bases). The CDR3 consists of 16 residues. V dropped 2 bases and J dropped 6 bases, with 17 bases sitting between them. Germline V CDR1 and CDR2: ENHRY, SYGVKD. CDR3 region: CAISEVSGNLINEQFF. In DNA form, the CDR3 reads TGTGCCATCAGTGAGGTTAGCGGAAACCTTATCAATGAGCAGTTCTTC.

This CDR3 is CASSPTGMEGYTF. The CDR3 nucleotides read TGCGCCAGCAGCCCGACAGGGATGGAAGGCTACACCTTC. The V call is TRBV5-1, the J call TRBJ1-2; 7 bases agree with TRBD1. This CDR3 has 13 amino acids. V gave up 4 bases and J gave up 8 bases; unmatched junction bases: 8. Germline V gene data show CDR1 as SGHRS and CDR2 as YFSETQ. Full variable domain (outside the CDR3, taken from reference TRBV5-1 and TRBJ1-2): KAGVTQTPRYLIKTRGQQVTLSCSPISGHRSVSWYQQTPGQGLQFLFEYFSETQRNKGNFPGRFSGRQFSNSRSEMNVSTLELGDSALYLCASSPTGMEGYTFGSGTRLTVV.

A few counts support this clone. The chain carries TRBV30 and TRBJ2-2, with 7 bases that match TRBD1. Germline CDR1 is GTSNPN and CDR2 is SVGIG (reference sequence). V shed 2 bases and J 4 bases; nucleotides not matched to a gene: 7. The CDR3 spans 15 residues. As DNA, the CDR3 is TGTGCCTGGAGTTATCGACAGGGTGGCACCGGGGAGCTGTTTTTT. Protein: CAWSYRQGGTGELFF. Supplemented by reference TRBV30 and TRBJ2-2, the full variable domain reads SQTIHQWPATLVQPVGSPLSLECTVEGTSNPNLYWYRQAAGRGLQLLFYSVGIGQISSEVPQNLSASRPQDRQFILSSKKLLLSDSGFYLCAWSYRQGGTGELFFGEGSRLTVL.

This clone turned up a few times. The gene calls are TRBV29-1 and TRBJ1-2; TRBD1 aligns across 7 bases. V lost 5 bases and J lost 8; bases outside the gene matches: 5. Germline V CDR1 and CDR2: SQVTM, ANQGSEA. This CDR3 is built from 11 residues. The CDR3 here is CSVTDRDGYTF. Here the CDR3 DNA reads TGCAGCGTTACCGACAGGGACGGCTACACCTTC.

The rearrangement links TRBV25-1 to TRBJ2-7, with TRBD2 matching over 9 bases. Per the germline V gene, CDR1 is MGHDK and CDR2 is SYGVNS. The CDR3 runs 15 residues. The ends lost 3 bases at V and 1 base at J; junction bases unmatched: 4. The CDR3 DNA sequence: TGTGCCAGCAGTGACCTAGCGGGACAGTCCTACGAGCAGTACTTC. Translating gives CASSDLAGQSYEQYF.

This clone was detected many times. This chain joins TRBV7-9 and TRBJ1-1; D remains ambiguous. Trimming stripped 1 base from V and 7 bases from J, with 13 bases between. This CDR3 is 14 amino acids long. Germline assignment: CDR1 SEHNR and CDR2 FQNEAQ (reference sequence). CDR3 in amino acids: CASSLDWNRGEAFF. CDR3 nucleotide sequence: TGTGCCAGCAGCTTAGATTGGAACCGGGGTGAAGCTTTCTTT.